This T cell receptor (beta chain) was recovered during a study of Tregs in tolerant kidney transplant recipients. Thawed PBMCs were FACS-sorted into unstimulated CD4+CD25+CD127- regulatory T cells, CD4+CD25- non-regulatory cells, CD4 and CD8 cells. Regulatory T cells were sorted from thawed PBMCs rested overnight at 37°C with around 200 IU/ml IL-2. Here immunoSEQ multiplex PCR was the method, and the copy in TCRdb shows in-frame clones only, minus some. Among just under 65,000 clones, 95% to 98% were seen once, and the ten largest hold around 0.3%. V shed 0 bases and J shed 7 bases, with 12 bases lying between them. This CDR3 has 14 residues. The germline V gene encodes CDR1 MNHNY and CDR2 SVGAGI (reference sequence).

This sequence was found in a human donor who received a combined kidney and bone marrow transplant. Sequences were derived from Tregs from blood, sampled before the transplant. The chain joins TRBV6-6 to TRBJ1-2; D is undetermined. CDR3 sequence reads: CASSYSSEVGGYTF. The CDR3 nucleotides are TGTGCCAGCAGTTACTCTTCCGAGGTCGGTGGCTACACCTTC.